Below, 25 T cell receptor beta chains from the same sample are listed, as sequenced in a study of PD-1 blockade in classical Hodgkin lymphoma. Using immunoSEQ multiplex PCR, the repertoire was profiled, and TCRdb retains in-frame clones only, with some absent. This repertoire shows roughly 150,000 clones, less than 80% found once; its top ten account for about 9%. Relapse after autologous stem cell transplantation occurred in every patient, and brentuximab vedotin exposure varied. Here the sequenced sample was peripheral blood mononuclear cells (PBMCs), taken before the second cycle of nivolumab. The receptors shown here come from a human donor with classical Hodgkin lymphoma.

This clone occurred once. The V gene is TRBV7-2, the J gene TRBJ1-4; 7 positions match TRBD1. The CDR3 contains 15 residues. Germline lookup yields CDR1 SGHTA and CDR2 FQGNSA. With V trimmed by 1 base and J by 8 bases, 7 bases remained unmatched. The CDR3 bases are TGTGCCAGCAGCTTAGGGGACAGACAAACCGAAAAACTGTTTTTT. Translating it yields CASSLGDRQTEKLFF.

This chain uses TRBV12-5 with TRBJ1-3; maybe TRBD1 (5 bases). Trimming stripped 1 base from V and 8 bases from J, with 9 bases between. This CDR3 has 13 amino acids. Per germline, CDR1 LGHNT and CDR2 FRNRAP. CDR3 loop: CASGLDQGDTIYF. Written as DNA, the CDR3 is TGTGCTAGTGGTTTGGACCAAGGGGACACCATATATTTT.

This sequence joins TRBV2 and TRBJ1-5; D might be TRBD1 (6 bases). Trimming pared 4 bases from V and 5 bases from J, leaving 12 bases between. This CDR3 has 14 residues. Germline V CDR1 and CDR2: SNHLY, FYNNEI. As DNA, the CDR3 is TGTGCCAGCAGTGGCCAGGGGAGGGATCAGCCCCAGCATTTT. The encoded protein is CASSGQGRDQPQHF.

The chain couples TRBV5-1 to TRBJ2-7; TRBD1 aligns across 8 bases. Losses at the gene ends were 8 bases for V and 2 bases for J; bases not matched to a gene: 6. Germline values: CDR1 SGHRS, CDR2 YFSETQ. The CDR3 extends over 13 amino acids. The CDR3 bases are TGCGCCAGTAAGCGACAGGGGACCTACGAGCAGTACTTC. It codes for CASKRQGTYEQYF. Based on the CDR3 plus reference TRBV5-1 and TRBJ2-7, the full variable domain is KAGVTQTPRYLIKTRGQQVTLSCSPISGHRSVSWYQQTPGQGLQFLFEYFSETQRNKGNFPGRFSGRQFSNSRSEMNVSTLELGDSALYLCASKRQGTYEQYFGPGTRLTVT.

The chain recombines TRBV10-3 with TRBJ2-2; possible D gene TRBD2, 5 bases. CDR1 and CDR2 from the germline V gene are ENHRY and SYGVKD. The CDR3 loop spans 14 amino acids. The V end lost 2 bases, the J end lost 6 bases, and 10 bases lay between the germline ends. The CDR3 loop reads CAISEGGPAGELFF. The CDR3 DNA follows: TGTGCCATCAGTGAGGGAGGCCCCGCCGGGGAGCTGTTTTTT.

The sample holds one count of this clone. The V and J genes are TRBV9 and TRBJ2-1; maybe TRBD1 (6 bases). The germline CDR1 and CDR2 sequences are SGDLS and YYNGEE. The CDR3 has 16 amino acids. Trimming removed 4 bases from V and 8 bases from J, with 22 bases in between. The CDR3 DNA is TGTGCCAGCAGCTTTCGGACAGAACCCCCTACATATGAGCAGTTCTTC. Protein product: CASSFRTEPPTYEQFF. The whole variable domain, remainder taken from reference TRBV9 and TRBJ2-1, is DSGVTQTPKHLITATGQRVTLRCSPRSGDLSVYWYQQSLDQGLQFLIQYYNGEERAKGNILERFSAQQFPDLHSELNLSSLELGDSALYFCASSFRTEPPTYEQFFGPGTRLTVL.

The chain recombines TRBV21-1 with TRBJ2-5; the DNA was not compared with TRBD1, the D call given in the table. TRBV21-1 is a pseudogene locus. The CDR3 sequence is 14 residues long. DNA for the CDR3: TGTGCCAGCAGCAAGGGGGACAGGTACGAGACCCAGTACTTC. Encoded protein: CASSKGDRYETQYF.

V usage is TRBV6-5 and J usage is TRBJ2-7; D could derive from TRBD1 or TRBD2 (6 bases each). The CDR3 is 16 residues long. Trimming removed 0 bases at V and 4 bases at J, with 16 bases between. The germline CDR1 and CDR2 sequences are MNHEY and SVGAGI. CDR3 residues: CASSYSPRGTIYEQYF. Written as DNA, the CDR3 is TGTGCCAGCAGTTACTCCCCCCGCGGGACAATTTACGAGCAGTACTTC.

The rearrangement joins TRBV7-6 to TRBJ1-1; D is perhaps TRBD1 (5 bases). Per germline, CDR1 SGHVS and CDR2 FNYEAQ. Trimming pared 3 bases from V and 2 bases from J, leaving 16 bases between. This CDR3 is 16 amino acids long. As DNA, the CDR3 is TGTGCCAGCAGCTTTGGAGGGGTGGGACCTAACACTGAAGCTTTCTTT. Amino acid sequence: CASSFGGVGPNTEAFF.

This clone was seen more than once but under ten times. This sequence joins TRBV7-2 and TRBJ2-7, with 12 bases fitting TRBD2. The CDR3 covers 16 residues. CDR1 is SGHTA, CDR2 FQGNSA, per germline. V gave up 5 bases and J gave up 5 bases; unmatched junction bases: 10. The DNA for the CDR3 is TGTGCCAGCAGCAAATCTAGCGGGGGGGCGGGCCACGAGCAGTACTTC. Its translation: CASSKSSGGAGHEQYF.

This clone has just one count. The chain has TRBV4-2 and TRBJ2-7; D gene ambiguous. The CDR3 has 13 residues. V dropped 1 base and J dropped 4 bases, with 8 bases sitting between them. The germline CDR1 and CDR2 sequences are LGHNA and YNFKEQ. CDR3 in DNA: TGTGCCAGCAGCCAAGCTGGACCGTACGAGCAGTACTTC. Residues: CASSQAGPYEQYF.

The chain carries TRBV28 and TRBJ1-2; no clear D gene. The V end lost 6 bases, the J end lost 0 bases, and 8 bases lay between the germline ends. The CDR3 runs 13 residues. Germline V CDR1 and CDR2: MDHEN, SYDVKM. CDR3 protein: CASRRRANYGYTF. The DNA of the CDR3 is TGTGCCAGCAGACGTCGCGCTAACTATGGCTACACCTTC.

V is TRBV27 and J is TRBJ1-2; D might be TRBD1 (5 bases). Trimming stripped 0 bases from V and 3 bases from J, with 11 bases between. The germline CDR1 and CDR2 sequences are MNHEY and SMNVEV (reference sequence). The CDR3 is 15 amino acids. This CDR3 is CASSLSNRKHYGYTF. In nucleotides, the CDR3 is TGTGCCAGCAGTTTATCGAACAGGAAACACTATGGCTACACCTTC.

The chain has TRBV6-5 and TRBJ2-6; TRBD2 might be the D (5 bases). Germline V gene lookup returns CDR1 MNHEY and CDR2 SVGAGI. Trimming stripped 4 bases from V and 3 bases from J, with 13 bases between. This CDR3 contains 16 residues. In DNA, the CDR3 is TGTGCCAGCAGTTTGAAGGAGGTTGGTGGGGCCAACGTCCTGACTTTC. Its translation: CASSLKEVGGANVLTF.

This clone was seen more than once but under ten times. J is TRBJ1-5 and V is TRBV19; D is undetermined. V was pared by 5 bases and J by 3 bases, with 8 bases between. The CDR3 is 13 residues long. From germline, CDR1 is LNHDA and CDR2 SQIVND (reference sequence). CDR3 amino acids: CASSEGVNQPQHF. The CDR3 coding sequence is TGTGCCAGTAGTGAAGGTGTCAATCAGCCCCAGCATTTT. Variable domain in full (rest from reference TRBV19 and TRBJ1-5): DGGITQSPKYLFRKEGQNVTLSCEQNLNHDAMYWYRQDPGQGLRLIYYSQIVNDFQKGDIAEGYSVSREKKESFPLTVTSAQKNPTAFYLCASSEGVNQPQHFGDGTRLSIL.

This clone came up many times. This sequence joins TRBV18 and TRBJ1-5; D is possibly TRBD1 (5 bases). CDR1 and CDR2 (germline): KGHSH, LQKENI. CDR3 length: 16 amino acids. The V end was cut by 3 bases, the J end by 5 bases, with 17 bases between. The CDR3 loop is CASSPGPGLGDQPQHF. DNA for the CDR3: TGTGCCAGCTCACCCGGACCGGGTCTAGGGGATCAGCCCCAGCATTTT.

This clone was seen only once. The chain links TRBV27 to TRBJ2-2; 9 bases align to TRBD1. CDR3 length: 15 residues. Trimming cost V 9 bases and J 5 bases; bases outside gene matches: 10. The V gene's germline CDR1 is MNHEY and CDR2 SMNVEV (reference sequence). The CDR3 DNA is TGTGCCAGTACCCGGGACAGGGTCGTAACCGGGGAGCTGTTTTTT. It is translated as CASTRDRVVTGELFF.

The genes are TRBV6-6 and TRBJ2-7, with D hard to call. Between the trimmed V and J ends, which lost 0 bases and 7 bases, there was a span of 16 bases. The germline gives CDR1 MNHNY, CDR2 SVGAGI (reference sequence). The CDR3 is made up of 15 amino acids. CDR3 bases: TGTGCCAGCAGTTACTCGATTTCGAAGGTGGGTGAGCAGTACTTC. Residues: CASSYSISKVGEQYF.

As to this clone: The junction differs from germline at one of its ends, possibly a read error. The rearrangement joins TRBV6-5 to TRBJ1-1; D is possibly TRBD1 (5 bases). CDR3 size: 12 residues. Germline CDR1 MNHEY, CDR2 SVGAGI. The CDR3 here is CAISERQGRAFF. For the CDR3, the DNA is TGTGCCATCAGTGAGAGGCAGGGTAGAGCTTTCTTT.

The rearrangement links TRBV7-8 to TRBJ1-1; D is unresolved. This CDR3 region has 17 residues. The germline gives CDR1 SGHVS, CDR2 FQNEAQ. The V end was cut by 1 base, the J end by 1 base, with 16 bases between. The CDR3: CASSLETFRAANTEAFF. CDR3 nucleotides: TGTGCCAGCAGCTTAGAAACCTTCCGGGCAGCGAACACTGAAGCTTTCTTT.

This sequence joins TRBV19 and TRBJ2-7; 7 bases match TRBD2. The CDR3 length is 17 residues. Germline lookup yields CDR1 LNHDA and CDR2 SQIVND (reference sequence). V lost 3 bases, J lost 6 bases, and 17 bases stayed unmatched. This chain's CDR3 is CASSMGGTAVRWSEQYF. CDR3 nucleotides: TGTGCCAGTAGTATGGGGGGGACTGCGGTGCGATGGAGCGAGCAGTACTTC.

J is TRBJ2-1 and V is TRBV5-1; D is unresolved. Trimming removed 7 bases from V and 5 bases from J, with 16 bases in between. CDR1 and CDR2 (germline): SGHRS, YFSETQ. This CDR3 contains 14 residues. CDR3 loop: CASRPGVHDNEQFF. For the CDR3, the DNA is TGCGCCAGCCGCCCTGGGGTACATGACAATGAGCAGTTCTTC. Full variable domain (missing parts from reference TRBV5-1 and TRBJ2-1): KAGVTQTPRYLIKTRGQQVTLSCSPISGHRSVSWYQQTPGQGLQFLFEYFSETQRNKGNFPGRFSGRQFSNSRSEMNVSTLELGDSALYLCASRPGVHDNEQFFGPGTRLTVL.

The gene calls are TRBV6-5 and TRBJ1-5, with 7 bases identical to TRBD1. The CDR3 is 13 residues long. Germline trimming cut 6 bases from V and 9 bases from J; bases unmatched to any gene: 8. Per the germline V gene, CDR1 is MNHEY and CDR2 is SVGAGI. The CDR3: CASSRGEQSPQHF. The CDR3 bases are TGTGCCAGCAGCAGGGGGGAGCAGTCGCCCCAGCATTTT.

The V gene is TRBV2, the J gene TRBJ2-7, with a weak D call TRBD2 (5 bases). The germline V gene encodes CDR1 SNHLY and CDR2 FYNNEI. Between the trimmed V and J ends, which lost 5 bases and 13 bases, there was a span of 15 bases. CDR3 length: 11 amino acids. The CDR3 DNA reads as TGTGCCAGCAGTTTCGGGATATGGGAATACTTC. It specifies CASSFGIWEYF. Combining the CDR3 with reference TRBV2 and TRBJ2-7 gives the whole variable domain EPEVTQTPSHQVTQMGQEVILRCVPISNHLYFYWYRQILGQKVEFLVSFYNNEISEKSEIFDDQFSVERPDGSNFTLKIRSTKLEDSAMYFCASSFGIWEYFGPGTRLTVT.

V gene TRBV2 combines with J gene TRBJ2-6, with no clear D. Per the germline V gene, CDR1 is SNHLY and CDR2 is FYNNEI. V lost 4 bases and J 4 bases, leaving 8 bases between the germline ends. This CDR3 contains 14 residues. The CDR3 is CASSGGSGANVLTF. CDR3 DNA sequence: TGTGCCAGCAGTGGCGGATCCGGGGCCAACGTCCTGACTTTC.